Listed below are T cell receptor beta chains from one sample, sequenced in a study of blood T cell repertoires in COVID-19. Here immunoSEQ multiplex PCR was the method, and the copy in TCRdb shows in-frame clones only, minus some. The sample yields about 59,000 clones, 81% seen once. The source material was peripheral blood. The receptors were gathered from a woman older than 75 with active or convalescent COVID-19. Both conserved end residues are part of each CDR3.

J gene: TRBJ1-2; V gene: TRBV6-5; CDR3 protein: CASRPYRDGNYGYTF
J gene: TRBJ1-3; V gene: TRBV6-2/TRBV6-3; CDR3 protein: CASSKGGADSGNTIYF
J gene: TRBJ1-1; V gene: TRBV4-3; CDR3 protein: CASSQESGAWKGAFF
J gene: TRBJ1-1; V gene: TRBV7-2; CDR3 protein: CASSRTQGANTEAFF
J gene: TRBJ2-2; V gene: TRBV19; CDR3 protein: CASRQSTGELFF
J gene: TRBJ1-6; V gene: TRBV18; CDR3 protein: CASSPGRAENNSPLHF
J gene: TRBJ1-5; V gene: TRBV7-2; CDR3 protein: CASSLGQGARQPQHF
J gene: TRBJ1-6; V gene: TRBV7-4; CDR3 protein: CASSLQQFTLHF
J gene: TRBJ2-6; V gene: TRBV20-1; CDR3 protein: CSASPRSGANVLTF
J gene: TRBJ1-2; V gene: TRBV10-3; CDR3 protein: CAISAPGQGNYGYTF
J gene: TRBJ1-2; V gene: TRBV6-5; CDR3 protein: CASSYSRGSDYGYTF
J gene: TRBJ2-5; V gene: TRBV28; CDR3 protein: CASSSTGGSGETQYF
J gene: TRBJ2-5; V gene: TRBV4-1; CDR3 protein: CASSPGEGETQYF
J gene: TRBJ2-3; V gene: TRBV7-3; CDR3 protein: CASSLSGTTDTQYF
J gene: TRBJ1-2; V gene: TRBV6-6; CDR3 protein: CASSYSREGGYTF
J gene: TRBJ2-7; V gene: TRBV5-6; CDR3 protein: CASSLYRTGGGEQYF
J gene: TRBJ1-6; V gene: TRBV19; CDR3 protein: CASSPGTASPLHF
J gene: TRBJ2-5; V gene: TRBV6-2/TRBV6-3; CDR3 protein: CASSPPKPSSETQYF
J gene: TRBJ2-5; V gene: TRBV19; CDR3 protein: CASSIGTSKETQYF
J gene: TRBJ2-3; V gene: TRBV5-1; CDR3 protein: CASSFSGARTDTQYF
J gene: TRBJ2-3; V gene: TRBV9; CDR3 protein: CASSVVGGESTDTQYF
J gene: TRBJ1-1; V gene: TRBV11-2; CDR3 protein: CASSPTGTEAFF